These 25 T cell receptor beta chains were all obtained from the same sample, sequenced in a study of blood T cell repertoires in COVID-19. Generated by immunoSEQ multiplex PCR, the TCRdb table keeps only in-frame clones and is missing some. The repertoire holds approximately 150,000 clones, with roughly 78% as singletons. Sequencing used peripheral blood. The origin of the receptors is a woman in her sixties with COVID-19, enrolled during active disease.

This chain joins TRBV28 and TRBJ2-3, with TRBD1 matching over 8 bases. This CDR3 spans 14 amino acids. Germline V gene sequence: CDR1 MDHEN, CDR2 SYDVKM. J lost 5 bases, V lost 8 bases, and 9 bases had no gene match. As DNA, the CDR3 is TGTGCCAGCGATCGACAGGGGTCTTTAGATACGCAGTATTTT. Its protein is CASDRQGSLDTQYF. The whole variable domain, filled in from reference TRBV28 and TRBJ2-3, reads DVKVTQSSRYLVKRTGEKVFLECVQDMDHENMFWYRQDPGLGLRLIYFSYDVKMKEKGDIPEGYSVSREKKERFSLILESASTNQTSMYLCASDRQGSLDTQYFGPGTRLTVL.

The chain employs TRBV3-1 (or the pseudogene TRBV3-2) and TRBJ1-5; D uncertain. Germline lookup yields CDR1 LGHDT and CDR2 YNNKEL (reference sequence). This CDR3 contains 13 residues. The germline V and J ends were trimmed by 1 base and 7 bases, with 8 bases remaining between them. CDR3 nucleotides: TGTGCCAGCAGCCAAGGGATGGGCCAGCCCCAGCATTTT. Translated, it gives CASSQGMGQPQHF.

The V call is TRBV10-3, the J call TRBJ1-2; D is unclear. V lost 0 bases and J lost 7, with 12 bases in between. Germline CDR1 and CDR2: ENHRY and SYGVKD. The CDR3 length is 14 residues. CDR3 protein: CAISESIQDSGYTF. In DNA form, the CDR3 reads TGTGCCATCAGTGAGTCGATTCAGGATTCTGGCTACACCTTC.

The chain has TRBV11-2 and TRBJ2-5, with TRBD2 matching 8 bases. The CDR3 is made up of 14 amino acids. Germline V lookup: CDR1 SGHAT, CDR2 FQNNGV. The V and J ends lost 5 bases and 5 bases, in that order; junction bases with no gene match: 7. DNA for the CDR3: TGTGCCAGCAGCCCGCTGGGCGGGAGGGAGACCCAGTACTTC. It is translated as CASSPLGGRETQYF.

This clone appeared a few times. The genes are TRBV28 and TRBJ1-2; no clear D. Germline loops: CDR1 MDHEN, CDR2 SYDVKM. The germline V and J ends were trimmed by 7 bases and 1 base, with 13 bases remaining between them. CDR3 size: 14 residues. CDR3 in DNA: TGTGCCAGCACCATGGGAGGATTTAACTATGGCTACACCTTC. Amino acids: CASTMGGFNYGYTF.

This clone was observed a handful of times. The rearrangement links TRBV9 to TRBJ2-1, with 10 bases lining up with TRBD2. V was pared by 1 base and J by 4 bases, with 11 bases of the junction left unmatched. The CDR3 covers 18 residues. Per the germline V gene, CDR1 is SGDLS and CDR2 is YYNGEE. In DNA form, the CDR3 reads TGTGCCAGCAGCGTAAGTGGAGTTAGCGGGGGGTTGTACAATGAGCAGTTCTTC. Protein sequence: CASSVSGVSGGLYNEQFF. The entire variable domain, with the rest obtained from reference TRBV9 and TRBJ2-1, is as follows: DSGVTQTPKHLITATGQRVTLRCSPRSGDLSVYWYQQSLDQGLQFLIQYYNGEERAKGNILERFSAQQFPDLHSELNLSSLELGDSALYFCASSVSGVSGGLYNEQFFGPGTRLTVL.

This sequence joins TRBV6-5 and TRBJ1-2, with 8 nucleotides matching TRBD1. CDR3 length: 13 amino acids. Germline trimming cut 1 base from V and 8 bases from J; bases unmatched to any gene: 3. The germline CDR1 and CDR2 sequences are MNHEY and SVGAGI. Here the CDR3 reads CASSYFGTGGYTF. In nucleotides, the CDR3 is TGTGCCAGCAGTTACTTCGGGACAGGCGGCTACACCTTC.

The gene calls are TRBV7-2 and TRBJ1-2, with 9 nucleotides matching TRBD1. CDR3 size: 15 residues. Germline-derived CDR1 and CDR2 are SGHTA and FQGNSA. V dropped 5 bases and J dropped 6; count of bases not matched to a gene: 10. The CDR3 region has the DNA TGTGCCAGCAGCCCGAAAGGTGGGACAGGGAATGGCTACACCTTC. It codes for CASSPKGGTGNGYTF.

The rearrangement joins TRBV5-1 to TRBJ1-1; 7 nucleotides align to TRBD1. V was pared by 0 bases and J by 1 base, with 3 bases of the junction left unmatched. The germline gives CDR1 SGHRS, CDR2 YFSETQ. The CDR3 is made up of 15 amino acids. CDR3 sequence reads: CASSLGQGSNTEAFF. The CDR3 nucleotides read TGCGCCAGCAGCTTGGGACAGGGATCGAACACTGAAGCTTTCTTT.

The chain is built from TRBV5-1 and TRBJ2-2; D is possibly TRBD2 (5 bases). Germline-derived CDR1 and CDR2 are SGHRS and YFSETQ. This CDR3 comprises 16 residues. The V end lost 0 bases, the J end lost 2 bases, and 11 bases lay between the germline ends. CDR3 in DNA: TGCGCCAGCAGCTTGGAGGGCGGGTTTAACACCGGGGAGCTGTTTTTT. Protein sequence: CASSLEGGFNTGELFF. The complete variable domain, with remaining parts taken from reference TRBV5-1 and TRBJ2-2, reads KAGVTQTPRYLIKTRGQQVTLSCSPISGHRSVSWYQQTPGQGLQFLFEYFSETQRNKGNFPGRFSGRQFSNSRSEMNVSTLELGDSALYLCASSLEGGFNTGELFFGEGSRLTVL.

This rearrangement joins TRBV7-2 to TRBJ2-7; D might be TRBD1 (5 bases). V was trimmed by 4 bases and J by 2 bases, leaving 9 bases between them. CDR3 size: 13 residues. Per the germline V gene, CDR1 is SGHTA and CDR2 is FQGNSA. CDR3 sequence reads: CASSYDRPYEQYF. CDR3 bases: TGTGCCAGCAGCTACGACAGACCCTACGAGCAGTACTTC.

This chain connects TRBV7-8 to TRBJ2-2; TRBD2 matches 10 bases. CDR3 length: 16 residues. Germline V lookup: CDR1 SGHVS, CDR2 FQNEAQ. J lost 1 base, V lost 5 bases, and 4 bases had no gene match. CDR3 amino acids: CASSPRTSGNTGELFF. The CDR3, as DNA: TGTGCCAGCAGCCCTAGGACTAGCGGGAACACCGGGGAGCTGTTTTTT.

As concerns this clone: One end of the junction fails to match germline, which may point to a read error. The chain combines TRBV5-1 with TRBJ1-2, with 9 nucleotides matching TRBD1. From germline, CDR1 is SGHRS and CDR2 YFSETQ. The CDR3 extends over 15 amino acids. The CDR3 sequence: CANSLDNTGGRGYTF. CDR3 coding DNA: TGCGCCAACAGCTTGGATAATACAGGGGGCCGTGGCTACACCTTC. Based on the CDR3 plus reference TRBV5-1 and TRBJ1-2, the full variable domain is KAGVTQTPRYLIKTRGQQVTLSCSPISGHRSVSWYQQTPGQGLQFLFEYFSETQRNKGNFPGRFSGRQFSNSRSEMNVSTLELGDSALYLCANSLDNTGGRGYTFGSGTRLTVV.

CDR3: CASSYSTAGVTEAFF. As DNA, the CDR3 is TGTGCCAGCAGTTACTCGACGGCAGGGGTCACTGAAGCTTTCTTT. The chain uses TRBV6-2 or TRBV6-3 and TRBJ1-1; maybe TRBD1 (6 bases). This CDR3 region has 15 residues. Trimming removed 0 bases from V and 4 bases from J, with 12 bases in between. Per germline, CDR1 MNHEY and CDR2 SVGEGT.

The rearrangement uses TRBV10-3 and TRBJ2-2; 9 bases are shared with TRBD1. This CDR3 contains 15 residues. In germline, CDR1 is ENHRY, CDR2 SYGVKD. The V and J ends lost 6 bases and 6 bases, in that order; junction bases with no gene match: 8. The CDR3 coding sequence is TGTGCCATCAGCGCCGGGACAGGGAATCCCGGGGAGCTGTTTTTT. Amino acid sequence: CAISAGTGNPGELFF.

This clone was seen repeatedly, ten times or more. The CDR3 sequence is CASSERGGITYEQYF. The CDR3 coding sequence is TGTGCCAGCAGTGAACGAGGCGGGATAACCTACGAGCAGTACTTC. The gene calls are TRBV2 and TRBJ2-7, with D possibly being TRBD2 (6 bases). Per the germline V gene, CDR1 is SNHLY and CDR2 is FYNNEI. The CDR3 totals 15 residues. Trimming left V 2 bases short and J 2 bases short, with 13 bases between.

This clone was recorded only once. This chain joins TRBV15 and TRBJ1-6; tentatively, D is TRBD1 (5 bases). Per the germline V gene, CDR1 is LNHNV and CDR2 is YYDKDF (reference sequence). V was clipped by 5 bases and J by 5 bases, with 13 bases between them. CDR3 length: 15 residues. Written as DNA, the CDR3 is TGTGCCACCAGCGGAGTGGGGGGGGATAATTCACCCCTCCACTTT. It codes for CATSGVGGDNSPLHF.

The chain combines TRBV27 with TRBJ1-2; a weak D match, TRBD1 (5 bases). Trimming cost V 5 bases and J 5 bases, with 24 bases left between them. The CDR3 covers 17 residues. CDR1 MNHEY and CDR2 SMNVEV come from the germline V gene (reference sequence). The CDR3 region has the DNA TGTGCCAGCAGTCCCAGGGTTATGTCGAACAGACAGTATGGCTACACCTTC. Its protein product is CASSPRVMSNRQYGYTF.

The V call is TRBV11-2, the J call TRBJ2-1; TRBD1 agrees at 11 bases. Germline lookup yields CDR1 SGHAT and CDR2 FQNNGV. The CDR3 extends over 16 amino acids. V dropped 4 bases and J dropped 1; count of bases not matched to a gene: 3. CDR3 loop: CASSWGQGVSYNEQFF. The CDR3 coding sequence is TGTGCCAGCAGCTGGGGACAGGGGGTATCCTACAATGAGCAGTTCTTC.

The sample holds a few counts of this clone. The CDR3 sequence: CASSSHGQGGGQPQHF. Here the CDR3 DNA reads TGTGCCAGCAGCTCCCATGGACAGGGTGGAGGACAGCCCCAGCATTTT. This chain connects TRBV7-6 to TRBJ1-5, with 8 bases aligning to TRBD1. V shed 4 bases and J 7 bases; nucleotides not matched to a gene: 12. In germline, CDR1 is SGHVS, CDR2 FNYEAQ. This CDR3 is 16 amino acids long. The full variable domain, with the rest looked up from reference TRBV7-6 and TRBJ1-5, is GAGVSQSPRYKVTKRGQDVALRCDPISGHVSLYWYRQALGQGPEFLTYFNYEAQQDKSGLPNDRFSAERPEGSISTLTIQRTEQRDSAMYRCASSSHGQGGGQPQHFGDGTRLSIL.

The rearrangement joins TRBV5-4 to TRBJ2-1; 7 bases fit TRBD2. This CDR3 has 14 residues. After removal of 4 bases from V and 3 bases from J, the junction contained 4 bases not matched to a gene. Germline V gene sequence: CDR1 SGHNT, CDR2 YYREEE (reference sequence). The CDR3 sequence is CASSAGLDYNEQFF. CDR3 coding DNA: TGTGCCAGCAGCGCTGGACTAGACTACAATGAGCAGTTCTTC.

This clone has just a few counts. The gene calls are TRBV6-6 and TRBJ2-7; D not certain. This CDR3 spans 16 amino acids. Germline V CDR1 and CDR2: MNHNY, SVGAGI (reference sequence). The V end lost 6 bases, the J end lost 0 bases, and 18 bases lay between the germline ends. In DNA form, the CDR3 reads TGTGCCAGCAGCCATCAGCTTGGCGGAAGCTCCTACGAGCAGTACTTC. The encoded protein is CASSHQLGGSSYEQYF.

The genes are TRBV3-1 (or the pseudogene TRBV3-2) and TRBJ1-2; D gene uncertain. V shed 1 base and J shed 7 bases, with 13 bases lying between them. Germline-derived CDR1 and CDR2 are LGHDT and YNNKEL (reference sequence). CDR3 length: 14 residues. CDR3 bases: TGTGCCAGCAGCCAAGGAATGCAGATTGTTGGCTACACCTTC. It specifies CASSQGMQIVGYTF.

This chain uses TRBV28 with TRBJ2-6; D is perhaps TRBD1 (5 bases). The CDR3 runs to 16 residues. Germline CDR1 is MDHEN and CDR2 is SYDVKM. The V and J ends lost 8 bases and 0 bases respectively, with 14 bases between them. This chain's CDR3 is CASPDSASSGANVLTF. The CDR3 DNA reads TGTGCCAGCCCAGACAGTGCCAGCTCTGGGGCCAACGTCCTGACTTTC.

This clone was observed a few times. The chain recombines TRBV6-1 with TRBJ1-3; TRBD1 matches at 9 bases. With 6 bases clipped from V and 0 bases from J, the junction kept 3 bases outside the gene matches. This CDR3 is built from 15 residues. The V gene's germline CDR1 is MNHNS and CDR2 SASEGT. DNA for the CDR3: TGTGCCAGCAGCCAGACAGGGGGCTCTGGAAACACCATATATTTT. Translated: CASSQTGGSGNTIYF.